This TCR beta chain was obtained from a study of T cell responses to AZD1222 COVID-19 vaccine. Study-wide findings and caveats: In all cases, repertoires were sampled only after the peak T cell response. Clonal diversity was possibly underestimated, and white British individuals and females predominated among donors. Mapped onto spike, vaccine-associated CD4 TCRs spanned it and were dominant at 160-218 and 743-854.

Here immunoSEQ multiplex PCR was the method, and the copy in TCRdb shows in-frame clones only, minus some. Here the sample spans roughly 200,000 clones, roughly nine tenths being singletons. The CDR3 runs 13 residues. J lost 7 bases, V lost 5 bases, and 7 bases had no gene match. Germline values: CDR1 SGHVS, CDR2 FQNEAQ. With regard to this clone: The antigen remains unidentified.

This rearrangement joins TRBV7-8 to TRBJ2-7, with TRBD1 matching 8 bases. The receptor's source is an adult who received the AZD1222 COVID-19 vaccine. The sequences come from peripheral blood, collected 28 days after the second AZD1222 dose. This CDR3 is CASSPDRAREQYF. The CDR3 bases are TGTGCCAGCAGCCCGGACAGGGCTCGGGAGCAGTACTTC. The full variable domain, with the rest looked up from reference TRBV7-8 and TRBJ2-7, is GAGVSQSPRYKVAKRGQDVALRCDPISGHVSLFWYQQALGQGPEFLTYFQNEAQLDKSGLPSDRFFAERPEGSVSTLKIQRTQQEDSAVYLCASSPDRAREQYFGPGTRLTVT.